Below, 21 T cell receptor beta chains from the same sample are listed, as sequenced in a study of T cell repertoires in cytomegalovirus infection. One entry per CDR3 protein results from TCRdb running MiXCR on the reads. The sample shows fewer than 700,000 distinct CDR3 sequences, more than 20% of them seen only once. Sequencing used CD8+ T cells from PBMCs. Receptor source: a human donor in good health (CMV status not recorded). Some clones in this sample may be carry-over from other donors' samples.

This chain links TRBV28 with TRBJ2-2, with TRBD1 matching 9 bases. In germline, CDR1 is MDHEN, CDR2 SYDVKM. After removal of 8 bases from V and 7 bases from J, the junction contained 8 bases not matched to a gene. The CDR3 runs to 14 residues. DNA for the CDR3: TGTGCCAGCCGGGACAGGGCGTACGTCGGGGAGCTGTTTTTT. It codes for CASRDRAYVGELFF.

The CDR3 DNA reads as TGTGCCAGTAGTATCCTACTCAGCGGAGAGCAGTACTTC. Its translation is CASSILLSGEQYF. The chain carries TRBV19 and TRBJ2-7, with D tentatively TRBD2 (5 bases). Germline V gives CDR1 LNHDA, CDR2 SQIVND (reference sequence). V lost 3 bases, J lost 7 bases, and 13 bases lay in between. The CDR3 is 13 amino acids.

On this clonotype itself: This may be a read error: a much more frequent sequence differs by one nucleotide. The chain couples TRBV28 to TRBJ1-5; D is unresolved. The germline V gene encodes CDR1 MDHEN and CDR2 SYDVKM. V was shortened by 1 base and J by 7 bases, with 8 bases between the two germline ends. The CDR3 is made up of 13 amino acids. This CDR3 is CASSLSSPQPQHF. The CDR3 region has the DNA TGTGCCAGCAGTTTATCTAGCCCGCAGCCCCAGCATTTT.

This clonotype was counted many times. This chain joins TRBV28 and TRBJ2-7; 10 bases align to TRBD1. The length of the CDR3 is 15 residues. CDR1 and CDR2 from the germline V gene are MDHEN and SYDVKM. Trimming took 5 bases from V and 1 from J; bases not matched to a gene: 5. The CDR3 spells CASSTPGQGSYEQYV. In DNA, the CDR3 is TGTGCCAGCAGTACTCCGGGACAGGGGTCCTACGAGCAGTACGTC.

This clonotype was observed many times. This chain connects TRBV28 to TRBJ1-1; unclear D gene. Per germline, CDR1 MDHEN and CDR2 SYDVKM. The CDR3 covers 16 residues. Trimming stripped 4 bases from V and 1 base from J, with 16 bases between. CDR3 coding DNA: TGTGCCAGCAGTTCCGACCCGTTCGACCCGAACACTGAAGCTTTCTTT. Translation: CASSSDPFDPNTEAFF.

This clonotype has a count of ten or more. The chain couples TRBV7-9 to TRBJ1-1, with D perhaps matching TRBD1 (5 bases). Per germline, CDR1 SEHNR and CDR2 FQNEAQ (reference sequence). The CDR3 runs 13 residues. V dropped 9 bases and J dropped 5 bases, with 16 bases sitting between them. In DNA, the CDR3 is TGTGCCAGTAGGGCAGGGAGTTGGACTGAAGCTTTCTTT. Its protein is CASRAGSWTEAFF.

This clonotype was counted a few times. The CDR3 here is CASSEEPILDDTQYF. CDR3 in DNA: TGTGCCAGCAGTGAAGAACCGATACTAGACGATACGCAGTATTTT. The chain joins TRBV6-1 to TRBJ2-3; D is possibly TRBD2 (5 bases). The germline V and J ends were trimmed by 1 base and 6 bases, with 14 bases remaining between them. CDR1 MNHNS and CDR2 SASEGT come from the germline V gene. The CDR3 has 15 residues.

The CDR3, as DNA: TGTGCCAGCAGTTACTCGGCAGGGATCCAGCCCCAGCATTTT. Translating gives CASSYSAGIQPQHF. V gene TRBV6-5 combines with J gene TRBJ1-5, with D perhaps matching TRBD1 (5 bases). The germline gives CDR1 MNHEY, CDR2 SVGAGI. The CDR3 consists of 14 residues. The V gene lost 0 bases and the J gene lost 7 bases, with 10 bases spanning the gap.

This clonotype was detected only once. The chain is built from TRBV15 and TRBJ2-3; possibly TRBD2 for D (5 bases). V was pared by 5 bases and J by 2 bases, with 11 bases between. The length of the CDR3 is 14 residues. Germline CDR1 is LNHNV and CDR2 is YYDKDF (reference sequence). DNA for the CDR3: TGTGCCACCAGCGCCCGGAGGTTCACAGATACGCAGTATTTT. Translation gives CATSARRFTDTQYF.

This clonotype showed up just a few times. In nucleotides, the CDR3 is TGTGCCAGCAGCTTATATAGGAGCAAAGAGACCCAGTACTTC. As protein: CASSLYRSKETQYF. The genes are TRBV7-9 and TRBJ2-5; D is unclear. Germline loops: CDR1 SEHNR, CDR2 FQNEAQ (reference sequence). V dropped 2 bases and J dropped 3 bases, with 10 bases sitting between them. The CDR3 extends over 14 amino acids.

The chain has TRBV20-1 and TRBJ2-4, with a possible D match to TRBD1 (5 bases). Between the trimmed V and J ends, which lost 2 bases and 2 bases, there was a span of 10 bases. The CDR3 has 14 residues. Germline CDR1 reads DFQATT; CDR2 reads SNEGSKA (reference sequence). CDR3 amino acids: CSARSDRTKNIQYF. CDR3 nucleotide sequence: TGCAGTGCTAGATCAGACAGAACCAAAAACATTCAGTACTTC.

The rearrangement uses TRBV14 and TRBJ1-6, with 10 bases lining up with TRBD1. V shed 5 bases and J 7 bases; nucleotides not matched to a gene: 5. Per germline, CDR1 SGHDN and CDR2 FVKESK. CDR3 length: 15 residues. The CDR3 coding sequence is TGTGCCAGCAGCTCCTGGGACAGGGGAAATTCACCCCTCCACTTT. This codes for CASSSWDRGNSPLHF. Full variable domain (remainder filled in from reference TRBV14 and TRBJ1-6): EAGVTQFPSHSVIEKGQTVTLRCDPISGHDNLYWYRRVMGKEIKFLLHFVKESKQDESGMPNNRFLAERTGGTYSTLKVQPAELEDSGVYFCASSSWDRGNSPLHFGNGTRLTVT.

This clonotype was seen repeatedly, ten times or more. The genes are TRBV7-2 and TRBJ1-5; a possible D gene is TRBD1 (5 bases). The CDR3 totals 18 residues. Trimming stripped 5 bases from V and 1 base from J, with 21 bases between. Germline assignment: CDR1 SGHTA and CDR2 FQGNSA. The CDR3 spells CASSILGTGILSNQPQHF. The CDR3 DNA reads TGTGCCAGCAGCATCCTCGGGACGGGAATTCTAAGCAATCAGCCCCAGCATTTT.

This clonotype was detected many times. The chain employs TRBV5-4 and TRBJ2-1, with 9 nucleotides matching TRBD2. The ends lost 2 bases at V and 8 bases at J; junction bases unmatched: 2. The CDR3 loop spans 13 amino acids. Germline CDR1 reads SGHNT; CDR2 reads YYREEE (reference sequence). CDR3 in amino acids: CASSLASGDEQFF. The CDR3, as DNA: TGTGCCAGCAGCTTAGCTAGCGGGGATGAGCAGTTCTTC.

The J gene is TRBJ2-2, the V gene TRBV11-3; tentative D call: TRBD1 (6 bases). The V end was cut by 5 bases, the J end by 7 bases, with 14 bases between. From germline, CDR1 is SGHNT and CDR2 YENEEA. The length of the CDR3 is 14 residues. The CDR3 DNA sequence: TGTGCCAGCAGCCCCCGGACAGCCAGCGGGGAGCTGTTTTTT. Encoded protein: CASSPRTASGELFF.

The rearrangement joins TRBV29-1 to TRBJ1-1; D unresolved. Germline-derived CDR1 and CDR2 are SQVTM and ANQGSEA. Trimming shortened V by 3 bases and J by 1 base, and 12 bases separated the two germline ends. This CDR3 region has 14 residues. The CDR3 here is CSVERVGGNTEAFF. CDR3 nucleotide sequence: TGCAGCGTTGAGCGGGTCGGAGGGAACACTGAAGCTTTCTTT.

V gene TRBV14 combines with J gene TRBJ2-7, with D perhaps assigned TRBD1 or TRBD2 (6 bases each). The CDR3 has 15 residues. Trimming shortened V by 0 bases and J by 4 bases, and 13 bases separated the two germline ends. Germline loops: CDR1 SGHDN, CDR2 FVKESK. DNA of the CDR3: TGTGCCAGCAGCCAAGAGCGGGACATCCTTTACGAGCAGTACTTC. Amino acid sequence: CASSQERDILYEQYF.

The V and J genes are TRBV7-6 and TRBJ2-1; no reliable D call. The germline V gene has CDR1 SGHVS and CDR2 FNYEAQ. The CDR3 consists of 12 residues. The germline V and J ends were trimmed by 2 bases and 9 bases, with 8 bases remaining between them. The CDR3 nucleotides read TGTGCCAGCAGCTTAATGGCTAGTGAGCAGTTCTTC. It is translated as CASSLMASEQFF. The full variable domain, with the rest looked up from reference TRBV7-6 and TRBJ2-1, is GAGVSQSPRYKVTKRGQDVALRCDPISGHVSLYWYRQALGQGPEFLTYFNYEAQQDKSGLPNDRFSAERPEGSISTLTIQRTEQRDSAMYRCASSLMASEQFFGPGTRLTVL.

This clonotype was observed many times. The rearrangement joins TRBV6-2 or TRBV6-3 to TRBJ2-4, with 9 bases that match TRBD2. Germline V gene sequence: CDR1 MNHEY, CDR2 SVGEGT. V gave up 2 bases and J gave up 3 bases; unmatched junction bases: 11. The CDR3 contains 18 residues. CDR3 sequence: CASSYLPPSAGGKNIQYF. CDR3 bases: TGTGCCAGCAGTTACCTCCCCCCCTCAGCGGGGGGCAAAAACATTCAGTACTTC.

The chain recombines TRBV19 with TRBJ2-1; the match to TRBD2 covers 8 bases. The germline gives CDR1 LNHDA, CDR2 SQIVND (reference sequence). J gave up 6 bases and V 5 bases, and 9 bases lay outside the gene matches. The CDR3 is made up of 15 amino acids. In DNA form, the CDR3 reads TGTGCCAGTAGTGACGGGGGGGCCCCCTGCAATGAGCAGTTCTTC. Its translation: CASSDGGAPCNEQFF.

The V gene is TRBV28, the J gene TRBJ1-2, with D possibly matching TRBD1 (5 bases). Trimming left V 6 bases short and J 4 bases short, with 12 bases between. The CDR3 loop spans 13 amino acids. CDR1 is MDHEN, CDR2 SYDVKM, per germline. The CDR3 region has the DNA TGTGCCAGCAGACTCCGGGGGAGCTATGGCTACACCTTC. As protein: CASRLRGSYGYTF.